Listed below are T cell receptor beta chains from one sample, sequenced in a study of vaccination and CD4 T cells after COVID-19. One entry per CDR3 protein results from TCRdb running MiXCR on the PCR reads. The table has a few thousand distinct CDR3 sequences, roughly three quarters seen once; the top ten hold approximately 20%. The antigens these receptors bind are not known. Sequenced material: CD4+ T cells from blood, cultured in vitro. These receptors all come from a human donor who had recovered from COVID-19. Both conserved end residues are part of each CDR3. D genes are given only for firm matches. Some rows mark clone size as missing; the rest say once, few, many or name a class of expanded clone.

NA | TRBJ1-2 | NA | TRBV11-1 | TGTGCCAGCAGCTCAAACGGGTATGGCTACACCTTC | CASSSNGYGYTF
NA | TRBJ1-6 | NA | TRBV19 | TGTGCCAGTAGTCGTGGGGGACGCTATTCACCCCTCCACTTT | CASSRGGRYSPLHF
NA | TRBJ2-3 | NA | TRBV20-1 | TGCAGTGCTCTCGCTCCATTTGGAAGCAGCCCAGATACGCAGTATTTT | CSALAPFGSSPDTQYF
NA | TRBJ2-7 | TRBD1 | TRBV7-9 | TGTGCCAGCAGCTTAGGGCCCGAGCAGGGGGTTCCCTACGAGCAGTACTTC | CASSLGPEQGVPYEQYF
NA | TRBJ1-1 | NA | TRBV7-4 | TGTGCCAGCAGCAAAACGACAGCGAACACTGAAGCTTTCTTT | CASSKTTANTEAFF
NA | TRBJ1-2 | NA | TRBV12-3/TRBV12-4 | TGTGCCAGCAGTTTAAGTTCAGGGACCCATGGCTACACCTTC | CASSLSSGTHGYTF
NA | TRBJ1-1 | NA | TRBV6-5 | TGTGCCAGCAGTTCGGTGGGCATGAACACTGAAGCTTTCTTT | CASSSVGMNTEAFF
NA | TRBJ2-7 | TRBD2 | TRBV19 | TGTGCCAGTAGTATAGATCTGAGCGGGGGGGCTTCGCTGAAGGACGAGCAGTACTTC | CASSIDLSGGASLKDEQYF
NA | TRBJ1-2 | NA | TRBV20-1 | TGCAGTGCTAGAGATGGGGTTTATGGCTACACCTTC | CSARDGVYGYTF
NA | TRBJ1-4 | NA | TRBV20-1 | TGCAGTGCTCTGGCAGGGCTAAATAATGAAAAACTGTTTTTT | CSALAGLNNEKLFF
large | TRBJ1-2 | TRBD1 | TRBV6-1 | TGTGCCAGCAGAGAGGGACAGGGGGGATATGGCTACACCTTC | CASREGQGGYGYTF
few | TRBJ2-1 | NA | TRBV5-4 | TGTGCCAGCAGCTTGGCGAGCAGTAACAATGAGCAGTTCTTC | CASSLASSNNEQFF
few | TRBJ1-2 | NA | TRBV6-1 | TGTGCCAGCACCTTGACAGATAACTATGGCTACACCTTC | CASTLTDNYGYTF
NA | TRBJ1-2 | NA | TRBV9 | TGTGCCAGCAGCGGACCCGCGGACAGCGATTGGGATGGCTACACCTTC | CASSGPADSDWDGYTF
few | TRBJ1-5 | TRBD1 | TRBV2 | TGTGCCAGCAGGGGGAGGGACAGGGGGAGCAATCAGCCCCAGCATTTT | CASRGRDRGSNQPQHF
NA | TRBJ1-1 | NA | TRBV19 | TGTGCCAGTAGTACCGGGACTCTACATGAAGCTTTCTTT | CASSTGTLHEAFF
NA | TRBJ2-1 | NA | TRBV29-1 | TGCAGCGTATGCGGACAGTCCCTGGGCAATGAGCAGTTCTTC | CSVCGQSLGNEQFF
NA | TRBJ1-2 | NA | TRBV5-8 | TGTGCCAGCAGCTACCCCGGGGTGACTGCTAACTATGGCTACACCTTC | CASSYPGVTANYGYTF
NA | TRBJ2-1 | NA | TRBV12-3/TRBV12-4 | TGTGCCAGCAGTCCACAGAGATACAATGAGCAGTTCTTC | CASSPQRYNEQFF
NA | TRBJ1-5 | NA | TRBV19 | TGTGCCAGCGCAAGACAGGTCAATCAGCCCCAGCATTTT | CASARQVNQPQHF
NA | TRBJ2-3 | TRBD2 | TRBV6-1 | TGTGCCAGCAGTATTCCGGGACTAGCGGGGGGTACGCAGTATTTT | CASSIPGLAGGTQYF
few | TRBJ2-5 | NA | TRBV11-2 | TGTGCCAGCAGCCCGCCCTCAGAGACCCAGTACTTC | CASSPPSETQYF
NA | TRBJ2-2 | TRBD2 | TRBV10-3 | TGTGCCTCACAATCTGTCGGGGAGGGCCCCGGGGAGCTGTTTTTT | CASQSVGEGPGELFF
NA | TRBJ1-2 | TRBD1 | TRBV6-1 | TGTGCCAGCAGCACAGGGGGCCTATTAAGCTACACCTTC | CASSTGGLLSYTF
NA | TRBJ1-2 | NA | TRBV7-2 | TGTGCCAGCAGCCCGGGGACAAGACCTGGCTACACCTTC | CASSPGTRPGYTF
NA | TRBJ1-5 | TRBD1 | TRBV6-1 | TGTGCCAGCAGACAGTCCGGGACAGGGGGCGCGGGCAATCAGCCCCAGCATTTT | CASRQSGTGGAGNQPQHF
NA | TRBJ1-5 | TRBD1 | TRBV19 | TGTGCCAGTAGTATCCAGGGGGGGTGGCAGCCCCAGCATTTT | CASSIQGGWQPQHF
NA | TRBJ2-3 | NA | TRBV10-3 | TGTGCCATCAGTGAGTCGACGTCCGTAGATACGCAGTATTTT | CAISESTSVDTQYF
NA | TRBJ1-4 | NA | TRBV20-1 | TGCAGTGCTAGAGATAAGAGGCGGTTTAATGAAAAACTGTTTTTT | CSARDKRRFNEKLFF
NA | TRBJ1-2 | NA | TRBV20-1 | TGCAGTGCCCCATCGACAGGTTATGGCTACACCTTC | CSAPSTGYGYTF
NA | TRBJ1-1 | NA | TRBV20-1 | TGCAGTGCTCGCCGGGTAGGCAGGGAGGGAACTGAAGCTTTCTTT | CSARRVGREGTEAFF
NA | TRBJ1-1 | TRBD1 | TRBV10-3 | TGTGCCATCAGTGGGGGACAGAAGGGAACTGAAGCTTTCTTT | CAISGGQKGTEAFF
NA | TRBJ1-5 | NA | TRBV7-2 | TGTGCCAGCAGCTTAGCTGGCGGTGTCAGGCGGGGGAGCAATCAGCCCCAGCATTTT | CASSLAGGVRRGSNQPQHF
NA | TRBJ2-2 | NA | TRBV7-9 | TGTGCCAGCAGCTTAATGCAAGACACCGGGGAGCTGTTTTTT | CASSLMQDTGELFF
NA | TRBJ1-2 | TRBD1 | TRBV6-1 | TGTGCCAGCAGGACAGGGACCGTCTATGGCTACACCTTC | CASRTGTVYGYTF
NA | TRBJ1-2 | NA | TRBV6-1 | TGTGCCAGCAGTGAGGGGGATGGCTACACCTTC | CASSEGDGYTF
NA | TRBJ2-7 | NA | TRBV20-1 | TGCAGTGCCCAGCCCCACACAGGGAATAATTTCTACGAGCAGTACTTC | CSAQPHTGNNFYEQYF
medium-sized | TRBJ1-2 | NA | TRBV14 | TGTGCCAGCAGCCGACGTCAAGGTGGGGGCTACACCTTC | CASSRRQGGGYTF
NA | TRBJ1-5 | NA | TRBV20-1 | TGCAGTGCCCCGAGCCGGGGAAATCAGCCCCAGCATTTT | CSAPSRGNQPQHF
NA | TRBJ1-2 | NA | TRBV6-1 | TGTGCCAGCAGTGAGGGAGCAACCGTTTCCTATGGCTACACCTTC | CASSEGATVSYGYTF
NA | TRBJ1-5 | TRBD1 | TRBV6-1 | TGTGCCAGCAGAACGGGGACAGGGGGTAATCAGCCCCAGCATTTT | CASRTGTGGNQPQHF
NA | TRBJ1-4 | NA | TRBV20-1 | TGCAGTGCTAGTGGGCCGGAGGAAAAACTGTTTTTT | CSASGPEEKLFF